These 16 T cell receptor beta chains came from one sample sequenced in a study of T cell repertoires in cytomegalovirus infection. TCRdb reprocessed the reads with MiXCR, giving one entry per CDR3 protein. The data hold 110,000 to 150,000 distinct CDR3 sequences, with over 30% observed a single time. No antigen has been identified for these receptors. The source was CD8+ T cells from cultured PBMCs, collected from culture after CMV antigen stimulation. These receptors were obtained from a human donor in good health (CMV status not recorded). Some clones in this sample may be carry-over from other donors' samples.

J is TRBJ2-1 and V is TRBV6-5; D not certain. Germline-derived CDR1 and CDR2 are MNHEY and SVGAGI. The CDR3 runs to 16 residues. V shed 2 bases and J shed 1 base, with 12 bases lying between them. The CDR3 is CASSYSPAGSYNEQFF. The CDR3 region has the DNA TGTGCCAGCAGTTACAGCCCCGCCGGGTCCTACAATGAGCAGTTCTTC.

This clonotype has a handful of counts. The chain carries TRBV12-3 or TRBV12-4 and TRBJ1-2; 11 nucleotides agree with TRBD1. The V gene end was trimmed by 7 bases and the J gene end by 6 bases; junction bases not matched to a gene: 7. CDR3 length: 14 amino acids. The DNA of the CDR3 is TGTGCCAGCACCCTAGGACAGGGGGCCAATGGCTACACCTTC. It specifies CASTLGQGANGYTF.

This clonotype was seen many times. This CDR3 reads CATSDTVTDTQYF. CDR3 in DNA: TGTGCCACCAGTGATACAGTTACAGATACGCAGTATTTT. The chain combines TRBV24-1 with TRBJ2-3; no definite D call. This CDR3 has 13 amino acids. CDR1 and CDR2 (germline): KGHDR, SFDVKD. The ends were cut back, 3 bases at V and 3 bases at J, with 6 bases in the middle.

The rearrangement links TRBV2 to TRBJ2-1, with a weak D call TRBD1 (5 bases). Between the trimmed V and J ends, which lost 5 bases and 7 bases, there was a span of 9 bases. Germline CDR1 is SNHLY and CDR2 is FYNNEI. This CDR3 region has 12 residues. The CDR3 DNA reads as TGTGCCAGCAGTCAGGGTGGAAATGAGCAGTTCTTC. This gives the protein CASSQGGNEQFF.

The chain recombines TRBV29-1 with TRBJ1-1; 8 positions agree with TRBD1. The germline gives CDR1 SQVTM, CDR2 ANQGSEA. Losses at the gene ends were 1 base for V and 6 bases for J; bases not matched to a gene: 1. CDR3 length: 12 residues. The DNA for the CDR3 is TGCAGCGTTGAAGGGACAGGGCCTGAAGCTTTCTTT. Translation: CSVEGTGPEAFF. Complete variable domain (other parts from reference TRBV29-1 and TRBJ1-1): SAVISQKPSRDICQRGTSLTIQCQVDSQVTMMFWYRQQPGQSLTLIATANQGSEATYESGFVIDKFPISRPNLTFSTLTVSNMSPEDSSIYLCSVEGTGPEAFFGQGTRLTVV.

This clonotype showed up just a few times. The DNA of the CDR3 is TGTGCCAGCAGCTCATACAGGGCCCCTAGCAATCAGCCCCAGCATTTT. Translation: CASSSYRAPSNQPQHF. The chain is built from TRBV7-6 and TRBJ1-5, with a weak D call TRBD1 (6 bases). The ends were cut back, 4 bases at V and 0 bases at J, with 13 bases in the middle. The V gene's germline CDR1 is SGHVS and CDR2 FNYEAQ. This CDR3 is 16 amino acids long.

J is TRBJ2-1 and V is TRBV13; TRBD2 matches 11 bases. The germline CDR1 and CDR2 sequences are PRHDT and FYEKMQ (reference sequence). This CDR3 comprises 17 residues. V gave up 5 bases and J gave up 6 bases; unmatched junction bases: 12. CDR3 in amino acids: CASSHGTSGLRGNEQFF. DNA for the CDR3: TGTGCCAGCAGCCACGGGACTAGCGGATTGAGGGGCAATGAGCAGTTCTTC.

This chain connects TRBV27 to TRBJ2-7; 8 bases map to TRBD2. The CDR3 contains 16 residues. CDR1 and CDR2 from the germline V gene are MNHEY and SMNVEV (reference sequence). V lost 6 bases and J lost 1; bases outside the gene matches: 11. The CDR3, as DNA: TGTGCCAGCAGCCGATCCGGGGGGGAATGGTCCTACGAGCAGTACTTC. This encodes CASSRSGGEWSYEQYF.

This clonotype has more than one count but fewer than ten. V gene TRBV4-1 combines with J gene TRBJ2-7; 7 nucleotides match TRBD1. The trim removed 1 base at V and 0 bases at J, leaving 3 bases unmatched. The CDR3 extends over 15 amino acids. The germline CDR1 and CDR2 sequences are MGHRA and YSYEKL. The CDR3 DNA reads TGCGCCAGCAGCCAAGCCCGGGACAGCTCCTACGAGCAGTACTTC. Residues: CASSQARDSSYEQYF.

The CDR3 coding sequence is TGTGCCAGCAGCTTGGGCGGGGGAGGGTGGAATGAGCAGTTCTTC. It encodes CASSLGGGGWNEQFF. The gene calls are TRBV5-5 and TRBJ2-1; 7 bases match TRBD2. CDR1 is SGHKS and CDR2 is YYEKEE in the germline V gene (reference sequence). CDR3 size: 15 residues. With 0 bases clipped from V and 7 bases from J, the junction kept 7 bases outside the gene matches.

The table lists this clonotype with a few counts. The J gene is TRBJ1-1, the V gene TRBV7-6; D gene uncertain. Germline values: CDR1 SGHVS, CDR2 FNYEAQ. Between the trimmed V and J ends, which lost 5 bases and 3 bases, there was a span of 10 bases. This CDR3 spans 13 amino acids. The CDR3 nucleotides are TGTGCCAGCAGCGATCTAACCTACACTGAAGCTTTCTTT. It encodes CASSDLTYTEAFF.

The chain links TRBV28 to TRBJ2-5; unclear D gene. Germline CDR1 MDHEN, CDR2 SYDVKM. This CDR3 region has 15 residues. The germline V and J ends were trimmed by 5 bases and 5 bases, with 18 bases remaining between them. The CDR3 DNA follows: TGTGCCAGCAGTCTGGTGGGTGGGGTTTCGGAGACCCAGTACTTC. Amino acid sequence: CASSLVGGVSETQYF. Filled out from reference TRBV28 and TRBJ2-5, the complete variable domain reads DVKVTQSSRYLVKRTGEKVFLECVQDMDHENMFWYRQDPGLGLRLIYFSYDVKMKEKGDIPEGYSVSREKKERFSLILESASTNQTSMYLCASSLVGGVSETQYFGPGTRLLVL.

This clonotype has at least ten counts. J is TRBJ1-5 and V is TRBV6-5, with a weak D call TRBD1 (5 bases). Germline CDR1 reads MNHEY; CDR2 reads SVGAGI. This CDR3 contains 14 residues. Trimming pared 5 bases from V and 1 base from J, leaving 9 bases between. The CDR3 nucleotides are TGTGCCAGCAGTGGCCGGGACAGCAATCAGCCCCAGCATTTT. Its translation is CASSGRDSNQPQHF.

This clonotype occurred many times. The rearrangement uses TRBV7-6 and TRBJ2-7; D may be TRBD1 or TRBD2 (6 bases each). CDR3 length equals 18 residues. Trimming cost V 0 bases and J 5 bases, with 23 bases left between them. Germline CDR1 is SGHVS and CDR2 is FNYEAQ. In DNA, the CDR3 is TGTGCCAGCAGCTTAGCGGGGGGAACAGGGTCCACCCTGAACGAGCAGTACTTC. Its translation: CASSLAGGTGSTLNEQYF.

The chain uses TRBV2 and TRBJ2-7; D is uncertain. CDR1 is SNHLY, CDR2 FYNNEI, per germline. This CDR3 is 12 amino acids long. V was pared by 1 base and J by 0 bases, with 1 base between. This chain's CDR3 is CASSEVSYEQYF. The CDR3 DNA follows: TGTGCCAGCAGTGAAGTCTCCTACGAGCAGTACTTC.

The rearrangement joins TRBV6-2 or TRBV6-3 to TRBJ2-1, with 14 bases identical to TRBD2. V was pared by 0 bases and J by 9 bases, with 16 bases of the junction left unmatched. Germline V gene lookup returns CDR1 MNHEY and CDR2 SVGEGT. This CDR3 is built from 20 residues. The CDR3 DNA sequence: TGTGCCAGCAGTTACTCGGGGAGGACTAGCGGGGGGCGCCTACATGCTGAGCAGTTCTTC. This encodes CASSYSGRTSGGRLHAEQFF.